These 10 T cell receptor beta chains came from one sample sequenced in a study of blood T cell repertoires in COVID-19. Measured with immunoSEQ multiplex PCR; TCRdb has only the in-frame clones, and not every one. This sample carries 200,000 to 300,000 clones, approximately 91% of them seen once, and the ten largest clones take about 0.65%. What was sequenced was peripheral blood. These TCRs come from a human donor in a cohort sampled during active COVID-19.

The gene calls are TRBV19 and TRBJ2-7; perhaps TRBD2 as D (6 bases). CDR1 LNHDA and CDR2 SQIVND come from the germline V gene (reference sequence). V shed 5 bases and J shed 5 bases, with 10 bases lying between them. The CDR3 is 12 residues long. The CDR3 nucleotides read TGTGCCAGTAGTGATGCGGGAAACGAGCAGTACTTC. Its protein product is CASSDAGNEQYF.

This chain uses TRBV3-1 (or the pseudogene TRBV3-2) with TRBJ2-1, with unresolved D. The CDR3 consists of 15 residues. Germline V CDR1 and CDR2: LGHDT, YNNKEL (reference sequence). Between the trimmed V and J ends, which lost 3 bases and 1 base, there was a span of 10 bases. CDR3: CASSQNYQSYNEQFF. CDR3 sequence (DNA): TGTGCCAGCAGCCAGAACTACCAATCCTACAATGAGCAGTTCTTC.

The chain links TRBV19 to TRBJ1-5, with D perhaps matching TRBD1 (6 bases). V was cut by 2 bases and J by 4 bases, with 15 bases left in between. The CDR3 runs to 16 residues. In germline, CDR1 is LNHDA, CDR2 SQIVND (reference sequence). This CDR3 is CASSIQSAGENQPQHF. The CDR3, as DNA: TGTGCCAGTAGTATACAATCGGCAGGGGAGAATCAGCCCCAGCATTTT.

J is TRBJ1-2 and V is TRBV5-1; 8 nucleotides line up with TRBD1. The ends lost 0 bases at V and 6 bases at J; junction bases unmatched: 4. This CDR3 spans 14 amino acids. Per germline, CDR1 SGHRS and CDR2 YFSETQ. Written as DNA, the CDR3 is TGCGCCAGCAGCTTGGACAGGGGGGCCCATGGCTACACCTTC. Its protein is CASSLDRGAHGYTF.

The chain couples TRBV3-1 (or the pseudogene TRBV3-2) to TRBJ1-2; D ambiguous. The CDR3 has 15 amino acids. Trimming cost V 0 bases and J 7 bases, with 15 bases left between them. Germline V CDR1 and CDR2: LGHDT, YNNKEL (reference sequence). CDR3 in amino acids: CASSQDATRSGGYTF. The CDR3 DNA sequence: TGTGCCAGCAGCCAAGACGCGACTAGGAGTGGTGGCTACACCTTC.

The chain has TRBV10-3 and TRBJ2-6; D remains ambiguous. Germline V gene data show CDR1 as ENHRY and CDR2 as SYGVKD. Trimming took 4 bases from V and 0 from J, leaving 13 bases between them. The CDR3 sequence is 17 residues long. In DNA form, the CDR3 reads TGTGCCATCAGTGTTCAGGATTATCTCTCTGGGGCCAACGTCCTGACTTTC. This codes for CAISVQDYLSGANVLTF.

In the case of this clone: At one boundary the junction diverges from the germline segment, which might be a read error. V usage is TRBV2 and J usage is TRBJ2-7; D not certain. This CDR3 contains 14 residues. Germline V gives CDR1 SNHLY, CDR2 FYNNEI. The CDR3 DNA reads as TGTGCCAGCAGTGAAACCTCGCCGATCTACGGGCAGTACTTC. This gives the protein CASSETSPIYGQYF.

This chain links TRBV29-1 with TRBJ1-2, with 8 positions matching TRBD1. Germline CDR1 SQVTM, CDR2 ANQGSEA. There are 16 residues in the CDR3. J was trimmed by 5 bases and V by 5 bases; bases with no gene match: 16. Here the CDR3 reads CSVTGGYHREPYGYTF. The CDR3 nucleotides read TGCAGCGTTACAGGGGGTTATCATCGGGAGCCATATGGCTACACCTTC.

The J gene is TRBJ2-1, the V gene TRBV3-1 (or the pseudogene TRBV3-2), with 7 bases that match TRBD2. CDR1 and CDR2 (germline): LGHDT, YNNKEL (reference sequence). This CDR3 region has 17 residues. With 1 base clipped from V and 9 bases from J, the junction kept 15 bases outside the gene matches. CDR3 residues: CASSQGIGSGTGAEQFF. The DNA for the CDR3 is TGTGCCAGCAGCCAAGGAATAGGAAGCGGGACGGGCGCTGAGCAGTTCTTC.

This chain connects TRBV19 to TRBJ2-7; TRBD1 agrees at 7 bases. CDR1 and CDR2 from the germline V gene are LNHDA and SQIVND (reference sequence). This CDR3 comprises 14 residues. V lost 5 bases to trimming and J lost 3 bases; unmatched junction nucleotides: 7. CDR3 nucleotide sequence: TGTGCCAGTAGTCATCGACAGGGTTACTACGAGCAGTACTTC. Protein sequence: CASSHRQGYYEQYF.